This T cell receptor beta chain stems from a study of T cell responses to AZD1222 COVID-19 vaccine (dated by TCRdb to about 2021). Some background on the complete study: Because spike-specific TCR depth and breadth did not differ between the two schedules, AZD1222 recipients who got a second dose at roughly 4 weeks were pooled with those who got a second dose at roughly 12 weeks. Enrollment into the trials was organized by age into subgroups of 18-55, 56-69 and 70-plus years, and those subgroups contained approximately 150, 30 and 60 TCR-sequenced participants, respectively. A total of 240 or so trial participants underwent TCR sequencing, of whom about 210 had received two doses of AZD1222 and some 25 had received two doses of the MenACWY control vaccine.

The sample's time point label, decoded: baseline before first vaccination. The vaccinee samples were drawn from two UK trials, COV001 and COV002, one of which was a single-blind randomized controlled phase 2/3 trial testing AZD1222 (ChAdOx1 nCoV-19) in healthy adults. For TCRbeta chain sequencing, PBMC samples from trial participants were taken at day 0 and at day 28 after the second dose. The CDR3 regions of human TCRbeta chains were analyzed by immunosequencing. Regarding the original processing steps: TCRs in the repertoires were compared against a reference library of SARS-CoV-2-specific TCRs that had been generated with the MIRA antigen-specificity platform. Breadth meant the fraction of unique TCRs that were SARS-CoV-2-associated, whereas depth meant the fraction of total T cells that were SARS-CoV-2-associated. Using the MIRA data, every spike-specific TCR was mapped to the spike region that the TCR reacted to and assigned to either a CD4 or a CD8 class. Log10-transformed breadth and depth values were compared by one-way ANOVA with Sidak's multiple comparisons tests. What TCRdb holds here is the immuneACCESS table cut down to in-frame rearrangements. Part of the clones is not present; checked against another copy, under half of the missing clones reflect an unresolved V gene, and the others are unexplained. Clonal size and the V and J genes are those of that table, whereas D and trimming came from the DNA. This sample gives 75,000 to 100,000 clones in total; almost 90% of them show up just once. Roughly 24% of the sample is held by the ten biggest clonotypes.

From the cysteine up to the phenylalanine, the CDR3 has a length of 15 residues. The retained sequence is limited to the CDR3, 45 bases, with the frame set at the first base. CDR1 and CDR2, looked up from the germline V gene, are SGHVS and FNYEAQ. V is pruned by 5 bases and J by 7 bases, leaving 4 bases of the junction without a gene match. This clone was seen a few times. Its recognized antigen is unknown. It has no much larger one-base neighbor in the sample; base qualities were not kept. Overall study outcomes, separate from this receptor: In the small 56-69-year group, the increase in depth fell short of significance, most likely because of low power. Most participants were white British and females outnumbered males, and the authors suggested that clonal diversity may have been underestimated. Because no samples from the day 14 peak response were available, repertoires could be characterized only after the peak T cell response. Nearly half of unique spike-specific TCRs reportedly recognized epitopes outside regions mutated in the B.1.351 and B.1.1.7 variants. Vaccine-associated CD4 TCRs spanned the whole spike protein, with dominant responses in regions 160-218 and 743-854. A significant rise in spike-specific TCR breadth and depth was observed after two AZD1222 doses relative to day 0 and relative to MenACWY recipients. Conclusions about previously exposed vaccinees were limited because only six or seven AZD1222 recipients were SARS-CoV-2 seropositive at baseline.

The material was peripheral blood, obtained on day 0 of AZD1222 vaccination. This TCR derives from an adult in good health. The rearrangement joined TRBV7-6 to TRBJ2-1, with 14 junctional bases fitting TRBD2. CDR3 sequence: CASSKRLAGGNEQFF. The sequenced DNA: TGTGCCAGCAGCAAACGACTAGCGGGGGGGAATGAGCAGTTCTTC.